This T cell receptor (beta chain) was sequenced during a study of lymphopenia after photon versus proton radiotherapy. This CDR3 has 15 amino acids. In germline, CDR1 is SGHNT, CDR2 YYREEE (reference sequence). Deletions cut 0 bases from V and 0 bases from J, with 7 bases between. Repertoires were generated with immunoSEQ multiplex PCR, while TCRdb's copy carries only in-frame clones and drops some. The sample gives 53,000 or so clones, 83% of which show up once; approximately 31% is in the top ten. Of note for this clone: The antigen is undetermined.

Study-wide findings and caveats: Relative stability marked proton patients; photon patients lost diversity and naive cells. Better survival with proton therapy was suggested as possible, not demonstrated. Oligoclonal CD8+ Temra expansion after nadir drove photon patients' diversity drop.

The origin of this receptor is a man aged 50 to 59 with gastric cancer. Sequencing used peripheral blood, obtained from a patient treated with photon-based radiotherapy. The rearrangement links TRBV5-4 to TRBJ1-3, with D unclear. The CDR3 nucleotides are TGTGCCAGCAGCTTGGATGCCAGCTCTGGAAACACCATATATTTT. Protein sequence: CASSLDASSGNTIYF.